This TCR beta chain is from a study of metastatic and nonmetastatic thyroid tumors (dated by TCRdb to the early 2020s). Context from the whole study: Repertoires were compared across peripheral blood and tumor or nodule tissue samples from malignant and benign thyroid patients. Findings and caveats that apply to the study as a whole: In both blood and tumor samples, malignant tumors were reported to have significantly higher TCR beta diversity than benign nodules.

The method was PCR. Sequencing was performed on an Illumina HiSeq 4000. High-throughput sequencing was used to profile the TCR beta-chain CDR3 region of each patient. The paper's processing steps were these. Drawing on CDR3 differences between clinicopathological groups, the researchers built a classifier meant to tell apart patients with distant-metastatic papillary thyroid cancer. To measure repertoire diversity the researchers used the Shannon index, while the Morisita-Horn index served to gauge how similar the tumor and blood repertoires were. TCRdb took the public reads, trimmed them with fastp at Q25, ran MiXCR for clone calling and kept in-frame beta chains. The V and J calls reflect TCRdb's pipeline rather than the authors' work. The sample contains roughly 15,000 clones, just over 30% of them found a single time. The top ten hold roughly a tenth of the sample. From the cysteine through the phenylalanine, the CDR3 covers 13 amino acids. The read is trimmed to its CDR3 DNA, 39 bases read in frame from base 1. CDR1 MDHEN and CDR2 SYDVKM are derived from the germline V gene.

Concerning this clone itself: Its specific antigen is unknown. A read error may account for a junction end that differs from germline.

No treatment had been received by any patient before thyroid surgery. Patient clinical samples collected from 2012 to 2018 were retrospectively analysed using T-cell receptor beta sequencing. The receptor chain draws on TRBV28 and TRBJ2-2; TRBD2 might be the D gene, on 5 matching bases. Sequenced: blood. This clonotype was sampled from a female donor with papillary thyroid cancer or a benign thyroid nodule (not recorded which). Some clones in this sample may be carry-over from other donors' samples. The CDR3 is CASETENTGELFF. At the DNA level, the sequence is TGTGCCAGCGAGACCGAGAACACCGGGGAGCTGTTCTTT.